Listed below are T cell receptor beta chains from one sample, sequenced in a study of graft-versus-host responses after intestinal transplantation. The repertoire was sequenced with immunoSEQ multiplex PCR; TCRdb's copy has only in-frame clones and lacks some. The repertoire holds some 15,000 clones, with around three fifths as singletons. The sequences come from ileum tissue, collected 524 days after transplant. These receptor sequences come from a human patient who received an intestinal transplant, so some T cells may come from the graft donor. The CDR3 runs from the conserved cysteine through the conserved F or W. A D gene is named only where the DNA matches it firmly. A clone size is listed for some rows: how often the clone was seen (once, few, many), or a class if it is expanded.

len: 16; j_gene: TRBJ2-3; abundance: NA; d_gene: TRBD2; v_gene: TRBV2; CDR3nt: TGTGCCAGCAGTGAATATGCGGGGGGGCCCGCAGATACGCAGTATTTT; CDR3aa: CASSEYAGGPADTQYF
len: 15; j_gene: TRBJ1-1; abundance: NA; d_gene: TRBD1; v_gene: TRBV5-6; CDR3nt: TGTGCCAGCAGCTATCTACAGGGGGCAGTTACTGAAGCTTTCTTT; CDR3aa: CASSYLQGAVTEAFF
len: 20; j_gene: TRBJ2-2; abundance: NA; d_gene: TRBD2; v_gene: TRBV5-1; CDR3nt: TGCGCCAGCAGCTCCAGGGGGCGTCCGCTAGCGGGGGGAAACACCGGGGAGCTGTTTTTT; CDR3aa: CASSSRGRPLAGGNTGELFF
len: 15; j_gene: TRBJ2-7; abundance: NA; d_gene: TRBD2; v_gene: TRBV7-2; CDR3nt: TGTGCCAGCAGCTTAGAACTAGCGAACTCCTACGAGCAGTACTTC; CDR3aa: CASSLELANSYEQYF
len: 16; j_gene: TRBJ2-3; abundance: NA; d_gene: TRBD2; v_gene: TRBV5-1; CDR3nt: TGCGCCAGCAGCCCCCGGACTAGCGGGGGAGGAGATACGCAGTATTTT; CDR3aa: CASSPRTSGGGDTQYF
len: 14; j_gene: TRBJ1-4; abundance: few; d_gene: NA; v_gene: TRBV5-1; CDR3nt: TGCGCCAGCAGCCCCTCCCTTTTTAATGAAAAACTGTTTTTT; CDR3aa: CASSPSLFNEKLFF
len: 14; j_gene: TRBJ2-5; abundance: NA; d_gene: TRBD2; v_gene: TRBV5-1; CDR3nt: TGCGCCAGCAGTGTACAGCGGGGGAGAGAGACCCAGTACTTC; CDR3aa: CASSVQRGRETQYF
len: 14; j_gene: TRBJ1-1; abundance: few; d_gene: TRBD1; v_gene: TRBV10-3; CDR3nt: TGTGCCATCAGTCCGGGACAGTTGAACACTGAAGCTTTCTTT; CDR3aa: CAISPGQLNTEAFF
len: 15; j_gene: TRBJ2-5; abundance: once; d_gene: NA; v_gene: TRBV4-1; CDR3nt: TGCGCCAGCAGCCAAAGGCAGGGGTTCCAAGAGACCCAGTACTTC; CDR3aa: CASSQRQGFQETQYF
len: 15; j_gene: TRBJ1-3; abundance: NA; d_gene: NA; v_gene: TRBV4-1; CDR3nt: TGCGCCAGCAGCCGATCCCTGGCGGGGGCTAACACCATATATTTT; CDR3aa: CASSRSLAGANTIYF
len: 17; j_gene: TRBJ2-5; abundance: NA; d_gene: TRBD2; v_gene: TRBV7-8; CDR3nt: TGTGCCAGCAGCTTAGTGACGACTAGCGGGGGTCGAGAGACCCAGTACTTC; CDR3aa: CASSLVTTSGGRETQYF
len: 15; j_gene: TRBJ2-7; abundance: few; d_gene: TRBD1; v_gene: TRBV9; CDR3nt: TGTGCCAGCAGCGTAACAGGGGACCAGAGCTACGAGCAGTACTTC; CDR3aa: CASSVTGDQSYEQYF
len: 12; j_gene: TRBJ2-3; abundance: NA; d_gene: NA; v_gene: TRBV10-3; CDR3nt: TGTGCCATCAGTCCCTTCACAGATACGCAGTATTTT; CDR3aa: CAISPFTDTQYF
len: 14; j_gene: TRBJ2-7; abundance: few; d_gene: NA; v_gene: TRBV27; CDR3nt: TGTGCCAGCAGTTACGGAGGGGCCTCCTACGAGCAGTACTTC; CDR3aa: CASSYGGASYEQYF
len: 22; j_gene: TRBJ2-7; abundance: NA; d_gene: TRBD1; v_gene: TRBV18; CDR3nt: TGTGCCAGCTCACCAAGTCATCTCCGGGGGACAGGGGTACCCTATCACTCCTACGAGCAGTACTTC; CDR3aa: CASSPSHLRGTGVPYHSYEQYF
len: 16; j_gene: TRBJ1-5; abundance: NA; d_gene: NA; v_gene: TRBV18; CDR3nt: TGTGCCAGCTCACCACTCGGGGGGCGGTCTGATCAGCCCCAGCATTTT; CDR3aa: CASSPLGGRSDQPQHF
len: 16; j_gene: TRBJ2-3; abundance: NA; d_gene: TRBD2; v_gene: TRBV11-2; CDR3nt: TGTGCCAGCAGCTTCGTAGCGGGGCTAACCACAGATACGCAGTATTTT; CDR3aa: CASSFVAGLTTDTQYF
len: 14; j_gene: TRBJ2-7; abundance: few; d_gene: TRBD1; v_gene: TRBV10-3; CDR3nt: TGTGCCAGCAGTCGCCAGGGGGCTACCTACGAGCAGTACTTC; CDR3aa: CASSRQGATYEQYF
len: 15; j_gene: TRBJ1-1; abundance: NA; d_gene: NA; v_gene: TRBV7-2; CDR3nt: TGTGCCAGCAGCTTAAATGGCTGGGGCAGAACTGAAGCTTTCTTT; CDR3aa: CASSLNGWGRTEAFF
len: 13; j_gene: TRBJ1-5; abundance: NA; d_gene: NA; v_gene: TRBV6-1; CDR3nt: TGTGCCAGCAGTGAGGGGCTGAATCAGCCCCAGCATTTT; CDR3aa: CASSEGLNQPQHF
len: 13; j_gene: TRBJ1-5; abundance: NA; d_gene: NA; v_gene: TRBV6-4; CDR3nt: TGTGCCAGCAGCGCGTTCTCGGGGCAGCCCCAGCATTTT; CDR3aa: CASSAFSGQPQHF
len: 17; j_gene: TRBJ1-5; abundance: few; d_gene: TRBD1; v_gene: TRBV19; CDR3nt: TGTGCCAGTAGTACCATGACAGGGGCCTATAGCAATCAGCCCCAGCATTTT; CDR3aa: CASSTMTGAYSNQPQHF
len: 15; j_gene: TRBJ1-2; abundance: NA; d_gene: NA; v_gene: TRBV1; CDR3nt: TGCACCAGCAGCCAAAGGTCCAGGGAAGACTATGGCTACACCTTC; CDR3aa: CTSSQRSREDYGYTF
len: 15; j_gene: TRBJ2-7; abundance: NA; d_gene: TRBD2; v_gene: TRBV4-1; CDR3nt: TGCGCCAGCAGCCAAGATGGCAGCGGGGGGGACGAGCAGTACTTC; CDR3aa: CASSQDGSGGDEQYF
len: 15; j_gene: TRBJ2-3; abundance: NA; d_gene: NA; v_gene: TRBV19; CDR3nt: TGTGCCAGTAGTATAGCACAGGGTCCCACAGATACGCAGTATTTT; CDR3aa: CASSIAQGPTDTQYF
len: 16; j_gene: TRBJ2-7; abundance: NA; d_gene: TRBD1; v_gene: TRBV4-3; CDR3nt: TGCGCCAGCAGCCGAGAAATAGGGACAGGGGCCTACGAGCAGTACTTC; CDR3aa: CASSREIGTGAYEQYF
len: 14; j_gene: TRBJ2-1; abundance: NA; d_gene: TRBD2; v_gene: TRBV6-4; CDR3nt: TGTGCCAGCAGTGAGGAGCGGGGGGGGAATGAGCAGTTCTTC; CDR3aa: CASSEERGGNEQFF
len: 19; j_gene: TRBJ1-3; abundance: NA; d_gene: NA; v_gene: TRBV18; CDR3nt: TGTGCCAGCTCACCGTTTAGCTCCCTTACGATAAACTCTGGAAACACCATATATTTT; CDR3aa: CASSPFSSLTINSGNTIYF
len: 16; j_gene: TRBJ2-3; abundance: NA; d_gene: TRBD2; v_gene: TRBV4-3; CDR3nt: TGCGCCAGCAGCCTCGGAGGAGGGCCTAGCGGGGATACGCAGTATTTT; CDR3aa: CASSLGGGPSGDTQYF
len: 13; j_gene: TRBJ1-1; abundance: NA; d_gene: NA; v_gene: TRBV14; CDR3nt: TGTGCCAGCAGCCAAGAGGTTGGGAGTGAAGCTTTCTTT; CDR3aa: CASSQEVGSEAFF
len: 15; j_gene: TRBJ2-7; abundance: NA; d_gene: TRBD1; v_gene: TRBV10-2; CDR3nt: TGCGCCAGCAGTGAGGGACAGGGGGGAATCTACGAGCAGTACTTC; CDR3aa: CASSEGQGGIYEQYF